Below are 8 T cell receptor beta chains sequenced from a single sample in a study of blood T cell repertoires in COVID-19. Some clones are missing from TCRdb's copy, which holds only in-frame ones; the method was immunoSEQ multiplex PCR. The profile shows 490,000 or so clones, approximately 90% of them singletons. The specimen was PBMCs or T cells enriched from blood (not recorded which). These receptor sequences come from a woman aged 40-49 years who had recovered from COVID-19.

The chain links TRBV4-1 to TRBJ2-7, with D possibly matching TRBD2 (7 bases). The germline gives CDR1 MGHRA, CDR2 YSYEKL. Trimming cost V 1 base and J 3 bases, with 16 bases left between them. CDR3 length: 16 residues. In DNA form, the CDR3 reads TGCGCCAGCAGCCAAGCCTTGGGAGGGGGAGGCTACGAGCAGTACTTC. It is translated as CASSQALGGGGYEQYF.

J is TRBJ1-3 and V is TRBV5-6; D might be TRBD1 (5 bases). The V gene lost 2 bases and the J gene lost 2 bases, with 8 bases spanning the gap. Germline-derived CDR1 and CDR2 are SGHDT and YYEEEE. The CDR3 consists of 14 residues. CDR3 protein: CASSLQAAGNTIYF. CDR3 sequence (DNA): TGTGCCAGCAGCTTACAGGCCGCTGGAAACACCATATATTTT.

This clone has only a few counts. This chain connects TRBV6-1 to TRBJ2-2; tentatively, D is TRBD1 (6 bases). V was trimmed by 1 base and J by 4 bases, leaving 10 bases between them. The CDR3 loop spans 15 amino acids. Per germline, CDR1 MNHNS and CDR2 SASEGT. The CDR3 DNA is TGTGCCAGCAGTGAAGACAGGGTTGGCACCGGGGAGCTGTTTTTT. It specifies CASSEDRVGTGELFF.

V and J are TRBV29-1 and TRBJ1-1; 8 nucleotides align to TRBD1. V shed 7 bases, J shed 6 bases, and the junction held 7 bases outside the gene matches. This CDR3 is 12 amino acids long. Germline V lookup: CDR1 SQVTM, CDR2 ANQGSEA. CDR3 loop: CSGRQGSSEAFF. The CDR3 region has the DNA TGCAGCGGTCGACAGGGGTCTTCTGAAGCTTTCTTT.

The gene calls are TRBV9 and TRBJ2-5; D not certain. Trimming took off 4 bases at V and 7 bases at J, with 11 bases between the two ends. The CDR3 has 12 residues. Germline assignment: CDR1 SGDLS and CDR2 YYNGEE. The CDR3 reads CASSSSGGTQYF. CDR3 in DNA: TGTGCCAGCAGCTCCTCGGGTGGGACCCAGTACTTC.

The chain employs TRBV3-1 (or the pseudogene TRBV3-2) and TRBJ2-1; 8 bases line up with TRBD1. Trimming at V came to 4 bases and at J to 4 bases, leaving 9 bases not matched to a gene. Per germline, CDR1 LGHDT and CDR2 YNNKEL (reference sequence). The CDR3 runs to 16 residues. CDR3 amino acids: CASSPQGADLYNEQFF. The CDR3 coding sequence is TGTGCCAGCAGCCCCCAGGGGGCGGACCTATACAATGAGCAGTTCTTC.

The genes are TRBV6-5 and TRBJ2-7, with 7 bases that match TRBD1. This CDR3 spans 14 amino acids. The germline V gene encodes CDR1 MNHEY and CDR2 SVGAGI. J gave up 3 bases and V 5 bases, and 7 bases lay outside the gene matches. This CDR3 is CASSRDSPIYEQYF. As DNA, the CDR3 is TGTGCCAGCAGTAGGGACAGCCCCATCTACGAGCAGTACTTC.

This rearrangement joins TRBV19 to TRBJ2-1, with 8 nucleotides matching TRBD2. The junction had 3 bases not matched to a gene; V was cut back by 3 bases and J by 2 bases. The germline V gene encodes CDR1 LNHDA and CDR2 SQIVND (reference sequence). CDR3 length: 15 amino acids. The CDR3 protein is CASSIAGGPYNEQFF. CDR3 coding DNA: TGTGCCAGTAGTATTGCGGGGGGACCCTACAATGAGCAGTTCTTC.